The 9 T cell receptor beta chains given below trace back to one sample, sequenced in a study of control samples from healthy donors and cancer patients. Sequencing was performed with immunoSEQ multiplex PCR; in TCRdb, only in-frame clones are kept and a portion is missing. The sample yields fewer than 200,000 clones, about 91% seen once. Input material: blood. The receptors stem from a woman younger than 45 in good health.

The rearrangement uses TRBV25-1 and TRBJ2-2, with 8 bases aligning to TRBD2. The ends lost 3 bases at V and 6 bases at J; junction bases unmatched: 0. CDR1 is MGHDK and CDR2 is SYGVNS in the germline V gene. The CDR3 consists of 13 residues. The CDR3 sequence: CASSETSAGELFF. DNA for the CDR3: TGTGCCAGCAGTGAGACTAGCGCCGGGGAGCTGTTTTTT.

For the CDR3, the DNA is TGTGCCAGCTCATCGACAGGAGATAGGGGCTATGGCTACACCTTC. Amino acid sequence: CASSSTGDRGYGYTF. V gene TRBV18 combines with J gene TRBJ1-2, with D maybe TRBD1 (6 bases). V was cut by 5 bases and J by 4 bases, with 17 bases left in between. The CDR3 contains 15 residues. Germline V lookup: CDR1 KGHSH, CDR2 LQKENI.

V usage is TRBV11-3 and J usage is TRBJ2-5; D remains unclear. This CDR3 has 13 amino acids. Trimming shortened V by 3 bases and J by 0 bases, and 5 bases separated the two germline ends. CDR1 SGHNT and CDR2 YENEEA come from the germline V gene. The CDR3: CASSLRNQETQYF. As DNA, the CDR3 is TGTGCCAGCAGCTTGCGCAACCAAGAGACCCAGTACTTC. The full variable domain, rest sourced from reference TRBV11-3 and TRBJ2-5, is EAGVVQSPRYKIIEKKQPVAFWCNPISGHNTLYWYLQNLGQGPELLIRYENEEAVDDSQLPKDRFSAERLKGVDSTLKIQPAELGDSAVYLCASSLRNQETQYFGPGTRLLVL.

The chain has TRBV5-1 and TRBJ1-2, with D perhaps matching TRBD1 (6 bases). The germline V gene encodes CDR1 SGHRS and CDR2 YFSETQ. The V gene lost 1 base and the J gene lost 8 bases, with 18 bases spanning the gap. CDR3 size: 15 residues. The CDR3 bases are TGCGCCAGCAGCTTGTTGGGTGACAAGGGGGAAGGCTACACCTTC. Amino acids: CASSLLGDKGEGYTF.

The chain's CDR3 is CASRVPGTGSYEQYF. The DNA of the CDR3 is TGTGCCAGCAGGGTCCCCGGGACAGGGTCCTACGAGCAGTACTTC. The genes are TRBV6-5 and TRBJ2-7; 9 bases fit TRBD1. V was pared by 6 bases and J by 1 base, with 7 bases of the junction left unmatched. Germline V CDR1 and CDR2: MNHEY, SVGAGI. The CDR3 covers 15 residues.

The V call is TRBV11-2, the J call TRBJ1-5, with D possibly being TRBD1 (5 bases). This CDR3 contains 13 residues. Germline V gene data show CDR1 as SGHAT and CDR2 as FQNNGV. V lost 5 bases and J lost 8, with 13 bases in between. CDR3 nucleotides: TGTGCCAGCAGCCCCGACCCGGGGGAGCCCCAGCATTTT. It translates to CASSPDPGEPQHF.

The rearrangement joins TRBV30 to TRBJ2-3; 11 bases map to TRBD2. Losses at the gene ends were 0 bases for V and 2 bases for J; bases not matched to a gene: 4. Per germline, CDR1 GTSNPN and CDR2 SVGIG (reference sequence). The CDR3 has 16 residues. The CDR3 protein is CAWSVLTSGTTDTQYF. CDR3 DNA: TGTGCCTGGAGTGTATTGACTAGCGGGACCACAGATACGCAGTATTTT. The full variable domain, rest sourced from reference TRBV30 and TRBJ2-3, is SQTIHQWPATLVQPVGSPLSLECTVEGTSNPNLYWYRQAAGRGLQLLFYSVGIGQISSEVPQNLSASRPQDRQFILSSKKLLLSDSGFYLCAWSVLTSGTTDTQYFGPGTRLTVL.

The chain combines TRBV5-6 with TRBJ1-5, with D uncertain. V lost 2 bases and J lost 11, with 17 bases in between. CDR1 is SGHDT, CDR2 YYEEEE, per germline. This CDR3 is built from 14 residues. The CDR3 nucleotides read TGTGCCAGCAGCTTCGGTTGGACCGGAGGAGCCCAGCATTTT. Amino acid sequence: CASSFGWTGGAQHF.

The chain carries TRBV2 and TRBJ2-5, with D uncertain. The V gene's germline CDR1 is SNHLY and CDR2 FYNNEI. This CDR3 region has 13 residues. Trimming removed 6 bases from V and 5 bases from J, with 13 bases in between. This chain's CDR3 is CASSLGVVETQYF. CDR3 bases: TGTGCCAGCAGCTTAGGAGTTGTTGAGACCCAGTACTTC.